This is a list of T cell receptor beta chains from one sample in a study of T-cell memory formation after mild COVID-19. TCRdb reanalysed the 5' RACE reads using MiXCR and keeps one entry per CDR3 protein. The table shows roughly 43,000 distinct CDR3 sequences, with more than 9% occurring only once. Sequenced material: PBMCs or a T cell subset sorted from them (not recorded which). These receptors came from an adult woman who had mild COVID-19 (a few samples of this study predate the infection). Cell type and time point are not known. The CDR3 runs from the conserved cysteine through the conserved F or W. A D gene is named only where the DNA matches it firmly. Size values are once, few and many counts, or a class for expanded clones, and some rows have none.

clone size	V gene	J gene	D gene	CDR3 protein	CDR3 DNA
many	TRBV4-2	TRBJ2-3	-	CASSQDWGTSTDTQYF	TGTGCCAGCAGCCAAGATTGGGGGACTAGCACAGATACGCAGTATTTT
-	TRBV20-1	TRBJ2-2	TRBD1	CSAGETGVTGELFF	TGCAGTGCAGGGGAGACAGGGGTCACCGGGGAGCTGTTTTTT
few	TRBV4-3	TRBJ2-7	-	CASSLGYQGSYEQYF	TGCGCCAGCAGCCTGGGTTATCAGGGCTCCTACGAGCAGTACTTC
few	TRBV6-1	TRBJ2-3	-	CASEILGRGFTDTQYF	TGTGCCAGCGAAATTTTAGGTCGGGGATTCACAGATACGCAGTATTTT
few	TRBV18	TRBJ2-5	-	CASTEFRDQETQYF	TGTGCCAGCACCGAATTCAGGGACCAAGAGACCCAGTACTTC
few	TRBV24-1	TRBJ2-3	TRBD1	CATSDAMGQASTDTQYF	TGTGCCACCAGTGATGCTATGGGACAGGCTAGCACAGATACGCAGTATTTT
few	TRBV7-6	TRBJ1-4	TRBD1	CASSLAGTGVEKLFF	TGTGCCAGCAGCTTAGCGGGGACAGGGGTTGAAAAACTGTTTTTT
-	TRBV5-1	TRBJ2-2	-	CASSLRQDNTGELFF	TGCGCCAGCAGCTTGCGCCAGGACAACACCGGGGAGCTGTTTTTT
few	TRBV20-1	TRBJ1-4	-	CSASPGPSEKLFF	TGCAGTGCTAGTCCGGGACCTAGTGAAAAACTGTTTTTT
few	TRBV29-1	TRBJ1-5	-	CSASASGNQPQHF	TGCAGCGCTAGTGCGTCTGGCAATCAGCCCCAGCATTTT
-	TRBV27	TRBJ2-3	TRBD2	CASSLSAGVLDTQYF	TGTGCCAGCAGTTTATCTGCGGGAGTGTTAGATACGCAGTATTTT
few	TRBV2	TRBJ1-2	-	CASSLNSPYGYTF	TGTGCCAGCAGTCTTAACAGCCCCTATGGCTACACCTTC
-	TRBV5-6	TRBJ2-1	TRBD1	CASSIARTGAIEQFF	TGTGCCAGCAGCATTGCTCGGACAGGGGCAATTGAGCAGTTCTTC
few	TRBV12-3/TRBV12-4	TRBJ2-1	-	CASSLAIGPQFF	TGTGCCAGCAGTTTAGCGATCGGGCCGCAGTTCTTC
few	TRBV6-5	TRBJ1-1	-	CASSYEAGRMNTEAFF	TGTGCCAGCAGTTATGAGGCAGGGAGAATGAACACTGAAGCTTTCTTT
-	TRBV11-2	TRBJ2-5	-	CASSSDGKTQYF	TGTGCCAGCAGCTCGGACGGGAAGACCCAGTACTTC
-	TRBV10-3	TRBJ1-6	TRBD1	CAISSDRLNSPLHF	TGTGCCATCTCCTCGGACAGGCTTAATTCACCCCTCCACTTT
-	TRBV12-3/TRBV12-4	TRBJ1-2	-	CASSLPGHLYGYTF	TGTGCCAGCAGCCTCCCGGGACACCTCTATGGCTACACCTTC
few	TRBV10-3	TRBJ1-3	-	CAIQETFLRNTIYF	TGTGCCATCCAGGAGACCTTCTTACGAAACACCATATATTTT
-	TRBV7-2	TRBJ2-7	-	CASSLREEQYF	TGTGCCAGCAGCTTAAGGGAAGAGCAGTACTTC
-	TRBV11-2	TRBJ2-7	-	CASSTPRDFGDEQYF	TGTGCCAGCAGCACCCCCCGGGACTTTGGTGACGAGCAGTACTTC
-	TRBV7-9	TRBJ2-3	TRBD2	CASSPGVAGAADTQYF	TGTGCCAGCAGCCCAGGGGTAGCGGGGGCGGCGGATACGCAGTATTTT
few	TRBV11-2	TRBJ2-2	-	CASSTGTLYTGELFF	TGTGCCAGCAGCACCGGGACACTGTACACCGGGGAGCTGTTTTTT
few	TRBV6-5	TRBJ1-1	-	CASSYTGTASEAFF	TGTGCCAGCAGTTACACCGGGACCGCCTCAGAAGCTTTCTTT
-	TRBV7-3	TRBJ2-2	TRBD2	CASSPSPLAGNTGELFF	TGTGCCAGCAGCCCTAGTCCACTAGCGGGGAACACCGGGGAGCTGTTTTTT
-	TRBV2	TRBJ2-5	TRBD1	CASSGDSNAEYF	TGTGCCAGCAGTGGGGACAGCAACGCAGAGTACTTC
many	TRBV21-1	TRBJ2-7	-	CASSKAGVLGRSEQYF	TGTGCCAGCAGCAAAGCCGGGGTTTTGGGGCGAAGCGAGCAGTACTTC
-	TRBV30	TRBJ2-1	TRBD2	CAWNLAGGPREQFF	TGTGCCTGGAATCTAGCGGGAGGGCCCCGGGAGCAGTTCTTC
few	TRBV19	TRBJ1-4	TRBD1	CASSIAETGPEEKLFF	TGTGCCAGTAGTATTGCGGAGACAGGGCCCGAAGAAAAACTGTTTTTT
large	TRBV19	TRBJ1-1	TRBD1	CASIGTGSRVSGGAFF	TGTGCCAGTATCGGGACAGGGTCTCGAGTATCAGGGGGAGCTTTCTTT
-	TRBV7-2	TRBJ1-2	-	CASRSNIRYTF	TGTGCCAGCAGATCCAATATACGCTACACCTTC
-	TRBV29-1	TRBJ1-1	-	CSVEPTTEAFF	TGCAGCGTTGAACCTACAACTGAAGCTTTCTTT
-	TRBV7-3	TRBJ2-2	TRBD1	CASSSTGARAGELFF	TGTGCCAGCAGCTCTACAGGGGCTAGGGCCGGGGAGCTGTTTTTT
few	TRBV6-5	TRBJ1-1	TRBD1	CASSQNRDRGVAFF	TGTGCCAGCAGTCAGAACCGGGACAGGGGTGTAGCTTTCTTT
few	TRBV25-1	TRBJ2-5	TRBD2	CASSEATSGQETQYF	TGTGCCAGCAGTGAAGCCACTAGCGGTCAAGAGACCCAGTACTTC
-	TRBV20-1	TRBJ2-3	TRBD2	CSAPAAGGSTDTQYF	TGCAGTGCCCCCGCCGCGGGAGGTTCCACAGATACGCAGTATTTT
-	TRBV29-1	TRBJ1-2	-	CSVGGGAPTNYGYTF	TGCAGCGTTGGAGGGGGGGCACCCACTAACTATGGCTACACCTTC
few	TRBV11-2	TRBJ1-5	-	CASSQQGSNHQPQHF	TGTGCCAGCAGCCAGCAGGGGTCCAACCATCAGCCCCAGCATTTT
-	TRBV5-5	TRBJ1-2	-	CASSGQTYGYTF	TGTGCCAGCAGCGGACAGACCTATGGCTACACCTTC
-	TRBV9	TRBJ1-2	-	CASSVGPTGSHGYTF	TGTGCCAGCAGCGTAGGACCTACAGGGAGCCATGGCTACACCTTC
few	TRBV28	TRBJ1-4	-	CASSPGVGEKLFF	TGTGCCAGCAGCCCTGGAGTAGGCGAAAAACTGTTTTTT
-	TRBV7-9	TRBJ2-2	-	CASSAGFGVTGELFF	TGTGCCAGCAGCGCAGGATTCGGGGTTACCGGGGAGCTGTTTTTT
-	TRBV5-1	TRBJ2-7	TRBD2	CASSLIGLAASYEQYF	TGCGCCAGCAGCTTGATTGGACTAGCGGCCTCCTACGAGCAGTACTTC
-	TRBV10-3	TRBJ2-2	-	CAISVTDTGELFF	TGTGCCATCAGTGTCACGGACACCGGGGAGCTGTTTTTT
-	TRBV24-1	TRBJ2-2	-	CATSMERNTGELFF	TGTGCCACCAGTATGGAGAGGAACACCGGGGAGCTGTTTTTT
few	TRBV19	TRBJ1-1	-	CASSTASAHTEAFF	TGTGCCAGTAGTACGGCAAGCGCCCACACTGAAGCTTTCTTT
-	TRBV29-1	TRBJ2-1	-	CSVNLYNEQFF	TGCAGCGTTAACCTGTACAATGAGCAGTTCTTC
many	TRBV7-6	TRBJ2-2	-	CASSGTSMGGELFF	TGTGCCAGCAGCGGGACTTCTATGGGCGGGGAGCTGTTTTTT
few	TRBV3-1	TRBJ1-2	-	CASSPTGGYGYTF	TGTGCCAGCAGCCCCACGGGGGGATATGGCTACACCTTC
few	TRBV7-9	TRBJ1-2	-	CASSLPGHYGYTF	TGTGCCAGCAGCTTACCAGGGCACTATGGCTACACCTTC
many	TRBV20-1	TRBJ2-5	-	CSAVWGPPETQYF	TGCAGTGCTGTTTGGGGACCCCCGGAGACCCAGTACTTC
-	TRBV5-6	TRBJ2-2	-	CASSLDGGIGELFF	TGTGCCAGCAGCCTCGATGGGGGCATCGGGGAGCTGTTTTTT
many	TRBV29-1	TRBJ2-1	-	CSVGGDQRSYNEQFF	TGCAGCGTTGGGGGGGACCAACGATCCTACAATGAGCAGTTCTTC
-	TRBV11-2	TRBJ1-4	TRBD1	CASSLATGFGVKLFF	TGTGCCAGCAGCTTAGCGACAGGGTTTGGGGTAAAACTGTTTTTT
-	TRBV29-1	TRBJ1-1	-	CSAGDGTTEAFF	TGCAGCGCTGGGGACGGTACTACTGAAGCTTTCTTT
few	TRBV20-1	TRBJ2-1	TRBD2	CSAGGTSRTVEQFF	TGCAGTGCTGGCGGGACTAGCAGGACCGTCGAGCAGTTCTTC
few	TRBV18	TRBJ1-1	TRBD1	CASSPRDRASTEAFF	TGTGCCAGCTCACCTCGGGACAGGGCGTCCACTGAAGCTTTCTTT